The clone carrying this TCR beta chain was seen just once. Its matching antigen is unknown. Using a J-beta primer mix together with a sample-barcoded 5' primer, a second PCR was run for about 7 to 12 cycles. Using its own MiXCR run on the 5' RACE reads, TCRdb lists one record per CDR3 protein. The sample records about 2 million distinct CDR3 sequences, around 50% being singletons. The sample is drawn from a study of blood T cells in healthy people across ages. The CDR3 totals 14 residues. CDR1 MNHEY and CDR2 SVGAGI come from the germline V gene. Deletions cut 1 base from V and 7 bases from J, with 13 bases between. The study, taken as a whole, reports: Investigators viewed diversity estimates from one million T cells as underestimates, the study reported. Correlation between TCR beta diversity and naive T cell percentage was strong. Researchers said unsorted PBMCs prevented a conclusive naive versus antigen-experienced comparison.

The clonotype originates from a woman in her forties in good health. Sequenced input: blood. This chain joins TRBV6-5 and TRBJ1-2; D ambiguous. In nucleotides, the CDR3 is TGTGCCAGCAGTTACTTGGTCAGCTATGTTGGCTACACCTTC. Amino acids: CASSYLVSYVGYTF.